This entry is about one TCR beta chain. This specimen belongs to a study of CD8 T cells in acute hepatitis C reinfection. General observations from the study: Alphabeta pairing of public clonotypes could not be determined from bulk TCRbeta data. TRBV04 and TRBV06 were preferentially used in all groups, not explained by naive pool overrepresentation. No chronic follow-up sample yielded enough NS3-1073 specific cells.

Time point: at least 347 days after estimated infection, following spontaneous clearance. Hepatitis C virus-specific T cells were sequenced directly ex vivo without in vitro expansion. HCV-specific cells were stained with NS3 1073-1081 tetramer. Surface staining used CD3, CD8 and CD45RO, with dead cells excluded. CDR1 is LGHNA and CDR2 is YNFKEQ in the germline V gene. The CDR3 runs 17 residues. V was clipped by 0 bases and J by 0 bases, with 11 bases between them. The data were produced by immunoSEQ multiplex PCR, yet TCRdb's version contains in-frame clones alone and is incomplete. This repertoire shows some 1,100 clones, 60% found once; its top ten account for roughly 12%.

The TCR comes from a man aged 40-49 years who spontaneously cleared hepatitis C infection. Specimen: HCV NS3-1073 tetramer-sorted CD8+ T cells from PBMCs, collected at follow-up. V usage is TRBV4-2 and J usage is TRBJ2-2; a weak D match, TRBD2 (6 bases). This CDR3 is CASSQEPGVPNTGELFF. CDR3 nucleotides: TGTGCCAGCAGCCAAGAGCCGGGAGTCCCGAACACCGGGGAGCTGTTTTTT.